This TCR beta chain comes out of a study of OX40 agonist ivuxolimab in advanced cancers. V lost 5 bases and J lost 7, with 25 bases in between. CDR3 length: 17 amino acids. Germline CDR1 and CDR2: MNHEY and SMNVEV (reference sequence). This table comes from immunoSEQ multiplex PCR, and its TCRdb copy is limited to in-frame clones, with some not included. Among 55,000 to 75,000 clones listed, over 80% were seen once. The chain uses TRBV27 and TRBJ2-3; D is possibly TRBD1 or TRBD2 (5 bases each). The TCR comes from an adult with an advanced solid tumor such as melanoma, head and neck, liver or kidney cancer. Sequencing used CD4+ or CD8+ T cells sorted from blood, obtained in a trial of the OX40 agonist ivuxolimab. In DNA, the CDR3 is TGTGCCAGCAGTCGGGCCCAGGGACCCCATGGCGTGTATACGCAGTATTTT. It yields the protein CASSRAQGPHGVYTQYF.